The 7 T cell receptor beta chains presented below share a single source sample, sequenced in a study of beta chain features in type 1 diabetes. The authors reverse transcribed all of the isolated RNA, so sequencing captured expressed TCRB transcripts. TCRdb keeps only in-frame clones here, not all; method: immunoSEQ multiplex PCR. The repertoire holds approximately 470,000 clones, with about 32% as singletons. Material for sequencing was naive CD4+ T cells from blood. All receptors come from a man younger than 35 in good health.

The genes are TRBV27 and TRBJ1-2; 10 bases agree with TRBD1. The ends lost 7 bases at V and 5 bases at J; junction bases unmatched: 19. CDR3 length equals 18 residues. The germline V gene encodes CDR1 MNHEY and CDR2 SMNVEV (reference sequence). The CDR3 here is CASTLRRPPTGGLYGYTF. The CDR3, as DNA: TGTGCCAGCACCCTTCGTAGGCCCCCGACAGGGGGCTTGTATGGCTACACCTTC.

This rearrangement joins TRBV7-2 to TRBJ2-1; TRBD2 aligns across 7 bases. The CDR3 covers 14 residues. The ends lost 2 bases at V and 8 bases at J; junction bases unmatched: 6. Germline CDR1 SGHTA, CDR2 FQGNSA. The chain's CDR3 is CASSLQGGPHEQFF. The CDR3 region has the DNA TGTGCCAGCAGCTTACAGGGAGGGCCCCATGAGCAGTTCTTC.

This clone came up a few times. The J gene is TRBJ2-1, the V gene TRBV6-5, with D unclear. Germline assignment: CDR1 MNHEY and CDR2 SVGAGI. Trimming pared 8 bases from V and 6 bases from J, leaving 11 bases between. CDR3 length equals 12 residues. CDR3 protein: CASQRPGNEQFF. The CDR3 nucleotides are TGTGCCAGCCAGAGGCCGGGCAATGAGCAGTTCTTC.

CDR3 region: CAWSAQGAKGYTF. In DNA form, the CDR3 reads TGTGCCTGGAGTGCACAGGGGGCGAAAGGCTACACCTTC. The V gene is TRBV30, the J gene TRBJ1-2; the match to TRBD1 covers 9 bases. Germline CDR1 is GTSNPN and CDR2 is SVGIG (reference sequence). The V segment lost 1 base and the J segment 8 bases; nucleotides outside the gene matches: 5. The CDR3 loop spans 13 amino acids.

The V and J genes are TRBV5-1 and TRBJ2-5; 8 bases match TRBD2. From germline, CDR1 is SGHRS and CDR2 YFSETQ. There are 14 residues in the CDR3. V shed 4 bases and J 9 bases; nucleotides not matched to a gene: 11. Written as DNA, the CDR3 is TGCGCCAGCAGCGTTACTAGCGGCATACTTCCCCAGTACTTC. This codes for CASSVTSGILPQYF. Filled out from reference TRBV5-1 and TRBJ2-5, the complete variable domain reads KAGVTQTPRYLIKTRGQQVTLSCSPISGHRSVSWYQQTPGQGLQFLFEYFSETQRNKGNFPGRFSGRQFSNSRSEMNVSTLELGDSALYLCASSVTSGILPQYFGPGTRLLVL.

The chain uses TRBV4-3 and TRBJ2-3; D remains ambiguous. This CDR3 spans 14 amino acids. V gave up 2 bases and J gave up 6 bases, with 12 bases separating them. The germline gives CDR1 LGHNA, CDR2 YSLEER. In DNA form, the CDR3 reads TGCGCCAGCAGCCAAAACACCTTGGGGGATACGCAGTATTTT. The encoded protein is CASSQNTLGDTQYF.

This clone turned up a few times. The chain has TRBV29-1 and TRBJ2-3; D not certain. Trimming stripped 5 bases from V and 2 bases from J, with 14 bases between. Per germline, CDR1 SQVTM and CDR2 ANQGSEA. The CDR3 spans 14 residues. This chain's CDR3 is CSVLSPSFTDTQYF. The CDR3 DNA reads TGCAGCGTTCTTAGCCCCAGCTTCACAGATACGCAGTATTTT.